The sequence of this TCR beta chain was determined in a study of vaccination effects on CD4 cells after COVID-19. Study information: In culture with 8 to 10 IU/ml IL-2 and about 10 ug/ml peptides, PBMC were grown at two million per well.

CDR3 length: 15 residues. Germline V gives CDR1 SGHAT, CDR2 FQNNGV. Trimming left V 0 bases short and J 2 bases short, with 11 bases between. Isolation of CD4+ T cells took place after around 10 days of culture. All participants had two doses of either the BNT162b2 or mRNA-1273 vaccine. Concerning this clone itself: Its cognate antigen is unknown.

Generated by immunoSEQ multiplex PCR, the TCRdb table keeps only in-frame clones and is missing some. The sample records some 47,000 clones, approximately 70% being singletons. This sample comprised CD4+ T cells from PBMCs cultured without peptide, obtained after COVID-19 vaccination. The V and J genes are TRBV11-2 and TRBJ2-7, with D perhaps assigned TRBD1 or TRBD2 (6 bases each). This receptor was identified in a human donor who received a COVID-19 vaccine. The CDR3 sequence is CASSLDSGAAYEQYF. The CDR3 region has the DNA TGTGCCAGCAGCTTAGATTCGGGGGCGGCCTACGAGCAGTACTTC.